A single T cell receptor (beta chain) is shown here with its context. This entry comes from a study of OX40 agonist ivuxolimab in advanced cancers. Trimming removed 1 base from V and 3 bases from J; junction bases left unmatched: 6. The CDR3 covers 16 residues. From germline, CDR1 is LGHNA and CDR2 YSLEER. The repertoire was sequenced with immunoSEQ multiplex PCR; TCRdb's copy has only in-frame clones and lacks some. The sample records tens of thousands of clones, approximately 91% being singletons. The chain links TRBV4-3 to TRBJ2-7; TRBD2 matches at 10 bases. The sample in question was CD4+ or CD8+ T cells sorted from blood, obtained in a trial of the OX40 agonist ivuxolimab. The origin of this receptor is an adult with an advanced solid tumor such as melanoma, head and neck, liver or kidney cancer. This CDR3 is CASSQGTSGSYYEQYF. CDR3 nucleotide sequence: TGCGCCAGCAGCCAAGGGACTAGCGGATCTTACTACGAGCAGTACTTC.